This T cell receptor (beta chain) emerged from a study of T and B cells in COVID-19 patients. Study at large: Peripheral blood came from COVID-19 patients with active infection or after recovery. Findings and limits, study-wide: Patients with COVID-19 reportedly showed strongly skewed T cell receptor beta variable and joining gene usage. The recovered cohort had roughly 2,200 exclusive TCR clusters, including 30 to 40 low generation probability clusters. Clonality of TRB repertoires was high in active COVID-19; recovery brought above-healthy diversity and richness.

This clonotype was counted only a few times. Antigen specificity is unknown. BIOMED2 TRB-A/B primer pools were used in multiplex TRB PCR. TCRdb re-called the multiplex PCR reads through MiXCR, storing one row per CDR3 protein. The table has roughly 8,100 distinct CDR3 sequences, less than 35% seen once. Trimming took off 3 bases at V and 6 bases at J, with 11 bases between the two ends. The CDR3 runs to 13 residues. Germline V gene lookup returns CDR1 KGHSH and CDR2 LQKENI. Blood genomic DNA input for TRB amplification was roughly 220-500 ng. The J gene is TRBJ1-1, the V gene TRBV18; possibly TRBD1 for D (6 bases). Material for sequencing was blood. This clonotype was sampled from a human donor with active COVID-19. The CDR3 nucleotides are TGTGCCAGCTCACCGCAGGGGTTGGCTGAAGCTTTCTTT. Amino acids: CASSPQGLAEAFF.